These 26 T cell receptor beta chains were all obtained from the same sample, sequenced in a study of Ad26.COV2.S vaccination and SARS-CoV-2 variants. Treatment specified: about 20 received Ad26.COV2.S at low or high dose, single or two shots; 5 received placebo; per-sample allocation not given. Repertoires come from day 63 after the first vaccine or placebo injection. Sequencing used immunoSEQ multiplex PCR; TCRdb keeps in-frame clones, though not all of them. The sample lists a few hundred thousand clones; roughly 90% were seen once. Sequences were derived from peripheral blood, sampled in a trial of Ad26.COV2.S vaccine versus placebo. All receptors come from a person aged 18 to 59 who received the Ad26.COV2.S COVID-19 vaccine or a placebo.

V gene TRBV10-3 combines with J gene TRBJ2-7, with 8 positions matching TRBD2. This CDR3 region has 14 residues. V lost 4 bases and J lost 1; bases outside the gene matches: 3. Germline V lookup: CDR1 ENHRY, CDR2 SYGVKD. The CDR3 loop reads CAISGGLGSYEQYF. DNA for the CDR3: TGTGCCATCAGTGGGGGACTAGGGTCCTACGAGCAGTACTTC.

The rearrangement links TRBV21-1 to TRBJ1-1; TRBD1 is the table's D call, not checked against the DNA. TRBV21-1 is given as a pseudogene. The CDR3 has 19 residues. CDR3 in DNA: TGTGCCAGCAGCAGACGAAGACAGGTACTGAACCAAAAGAACACTGAAGCTTTCTTT. Translating gives CASSRRRQVLNQKNTEAFF.

The chain recombines TRBV5-4 with TRBJ2-2, with D possibly matching TRBD1 (6 bases). The V end was cut by 5 bases, the J end by 1 base, with 9 bases between. Per germline, CDR1 SGHNT and CDR2 YYREEE (reference sequence). The CDR3 totals 14 residues. CDR3: CASRRTENTGELFF. DNA for the CDR3: TGTGCCAGCAGGCGGACAGAGAACACCGGGGAGCTGTTTTTT.

The gene calls are TRBV6-6 and TRBJ2-1; 10 positions match TRBD2. The CDR3 is 15 residues long. The germline V gene encodes CDR1 MNHNY and CDR2 SVGAGI (reference sequence). V shed 6 bases, J shed 7 bases, and the junction held 9 bases outside the gene matches. CDR3 residues: CASSRLAGVTNEQFF. Here the CDR3 DNA reads TGTGCCAGCAGCCGACTAGCGGGTGTTACGAATGAGCAGTTCTTC.

On this clone itself: Other DNA sequences within the sample encode an identical CDR3. The chain carries TRBV3-1 (or the pseudogene TRBV3-2) and TRBJ2-5; no reliable D call. The CDR3 has 11 amino acids. Germline-derived CDR1 and CDR2 are LGHDT and YNNKEL (reference sequence). V was shortened by 1 base and J by 4 bases, with 1 base between the two germline ends. The CDR3 loop is CASSQGETQYF. CDR3 DNA: TGTGCCAGCAGCCAAGGAGAGACCCAGTACTTC.

On this clone itself: Additional DNA sequences in this sample encode the identical CDR3. V usage is TRBV12-3 or TRBV12-4 and J usage is TRBJ1-2; D gene unclear. CDR3 length equals 13 residues. Trimming took off 3 bases at V and 4 bases at J, with 9 bases between the two ends. CDR3 in amino acids: CASSFGGGYGYTF. CDR3 in DNA: TGTGCCAGCAGTTTCGGTGGAGGCTATGGCTACACCTTC.

This chain links TRBV27 with TRBJ2-2; TRBD2 matches at 13 bases. The germline gives CDR1 MNHEY, CDR2 SMNVEV (reference sequence). CDR3 size: 17 residues. The trim removed 7 bases at V and 3 bases at J, leaving 8 bases unmatched. CDR3 nucleotide sequence: TGTGCCAGCACCCGCCATGGACTAGCGGGAGACACCGGGGAGCTGTTTTTT. Protein: CASTRHGLAGDTGELFF.

The gene calls are TRBV29-1 and TRBJ2-3; 11 bases map to TRBD2. The junction had 11 bases not matched to a gene; V was cut back by 6 bases and J by 3 bases. The CDR3 loop spans 16 amino acids. Germline V lookup: CDR1 SQVTM, CDR2 ANQGSEA. The CDR3 sequence is CSVGGASGRFTDTQYF. The DNA for the CDR3 is TGCAGCGTCGGTGGAGCTAGCGGGAGGTTTACAGATACGCAGTATTTT.

About this clone itself: One end of the junction fails to match germline, which may point to a read error. V gene TRBV2 combines with J gene TRBJ1-3, with D possibly matching TRBD1 (5 bases). The CDR3 is 15 amino acids. Germline V CDR1 and CDR2: SNHLY, FYNNEI. DNA for the CDR3: TGTGCCAGCAATGAAGACAGCAGCTCTGGAAACACCATATATTTT. It specifies CASNEDSSSGNTIYF. Based on the CDR3 plus reference TRBV2 and TRBJ1-3, the full variable domain is EPEVTQTPSHQVTQMGQEVILRCVPISNHLYFYWYRQILGQKVEFLVSFYNNEISEKSEIFDDQFSVERPDGSNFTLKIRSTKLEDSAMYFCASNEDSSSGNTIYFGEGSWLTVV.

In this sample, this clone turned up a few times. The chain joins TRBV7-8 to TRBJ2-1, with 14 nucleotides matching TRBD2. This CDR3 spans 16 amino acids. Trimming removed 5 bases from V and 10 bases from J; junction bases left unmatched: 10. Looked up from germline, CDR1 is SGHVS and CDR2 is FQNEAQ. The chain's CDR3 is CASSPRGLAGELEQFF. CDR3 sequence (DNA): TGTGCCAGCAGCCCTAGGGGACTAGCGGGAGAGTTGGAGCAGTTCTTC.

This sequence joins TRBV3-1 (or the pseudogene TRBV3-2) and TRBJ1-6; perhaps TRBD1 as D (6 bases). The V end lost 8 bases, the J end lost 12 bases, and 23 bases lay between the germline ends. The CDR3 consists of 15 residues. The germline V gene has CDR1 LGHDT and CDR2 YNNKEL (reference sequence). The CDR3 spells CASQSPQGFGQPLHF. CDR3 DNA sequence: TGTGCCAGCCAGAGCCCGCAGGGGTTTGGTCAACCCCTCCACTTT.

The chain couples TRBV9 to TRBJ2-3; D call uncertain. Germline V gene sequence: CDR1 SGDLS, CDR2 YYNGEE. This CDR3 region has 12 residues. V was shortened by 4 bases and J by 2 bases, with 5 bases between the two germline ends. The CDR3 protein is CASSTNTDTQYF. The CDR3 coding sequence is TGTGCCAGCAGCACCAACACAGATACGCAGTATTTT.

This sequence joins TRBV4-1 and TRBJ2-3, with TRBD2 identical over 12 bases. Germline V lookup: CDR1 MGHRA, CDR2 YSYEKL. The V and J ends lost 0 bases and 1 base, in that order; junction bases with no gene match: 2. The CDR3 is 17 amino acids. CDR3 nucleotide sequence: TGCGCCAGCAGCCAAGATCCTAGCGGGAGGGGCACAGATACGCAGTATTTT. Its translation is CASSQDPSGRGTDTQYF.

The CDR3 DNA reads TGTGCCAGCTCACCGCGGACTAGCGGGGGCACAGATACGCAGTATTTT. This gives the protein CASSPRTSGGTDTQYF. The chain couples TRBV18 to TRBJ2-3; 12 nucleotides match TRBD2. Trimming took 3 bases from V and 1 from J; bases not matched to a gene: 2. The CDR3 contains 16 residues. Germline V gene data show CDR1 as KGHSH and CDR2 as LQKENI.

The J gene is TRBJ2-7, the V gene TRBV4-2, with a weak D call TRBD2 (5 bases). The CDR3 extends over 15 amino acids. V dropped 1 base and J dropped 1 base, with 11 bases sitting between them. Germline CDR1 and CDR2: LGHNA and YNFKEQ. This CDR3 reads CASSQAREISYEQYF. CDR3 nucleotide sequence: TGTGCCAGCAGCCAAGCGAGGGAAATTTCCTACGAGCAGTACTTC.

The gene calls are TRBV18 and TRBJ2-6; TRBD1 might be the D (5 bases). This CDR3 region has 16 residues. Germline CDR1 reads KGHSH; CDR2 reads LQKENI. Trimming took off 6 bases at V and 1 base at J, with 13 bases between the two ends. The CDR3 DNA reads as TGTGCCAGCTCGCCAGTGTCAGGGTCTGGGGCCAACGTCCTGACTTTC. Its translation is CASSPVSGSGANVLTF.

This clone was seen a handful of times. The chain joins TRBV29-1 to TRBJ1-5, with D tentatively TRBD1 (6 bases). V shed 8 bases and J shed 0 bases, with 14 bases lying between them. This CDR3 has 14 residues. Germline assignment: CDR1 SQVTM and CDR2 ANQGSEA. CDR3 nucleotides: TGCAGCTTTTCGCAGGGGCTTAGCAATCAGCCCCAGCATTTT. Amino acids: CSFSQGLSNQPQHF.

The rearrangement uses TRBV18 and TRBJ1-5; 9 nucleotides match TRBD1. The CDR3 has 16 amino acids. Per the germline V gene, CDR1 is KGHSH and CDR2 is LQKENI. The junction had 9 bases not matched to a gene; V was cut back by 6 bases and J by 3 bases. The CDR3 spells CASSLQGAVDNQPQHF. As DNA, the CDR3 is TGTGCCAGCTCGCTACAGGGGGCAGTGGACAATCAGCCCCAGCATTTT. The entire variable domain, with the rest obtained from reference TRBV18 and TRBJ1-5, is as follows: NAGVMQNPRHLVRRRGQEARLRCSPMKGHSHVYWYRQLPEEGLKFMVYLQKENIIDESGMPKERFSAEFPKEGPSILRIQQVVRGDSAAYFCASSLQGAVDNQPQHFGDGTRLSIL.

This chain uses TRBV5-1 with TRBJ1-2, with TRBD1 as a possible D gene (5 bases). This CDR3 has 13 amino acids. V lost 0 bases to trimming and J lost 2 bases, with 5 bases between them. The V gene's germline CDR1 is SGHRS and CDR2 YFSETQ. The CDR3 reads CASSLDRNYGYTF. The CDR3 nucleotides read TGCGCCAGCAGCTTGGACAGGAACTATGGCTACACCTTC.

V is TRBV7-9 and J is TRBJ2-1; no firm D call. Germline V gene data show CDR1 as SEHNR and CDR2 as FQNEAQ (reference sequence). Between the trimmed V and J ends, which lost 5 bases and 4 bases, there was a span of 18 bases. CDR3 length equals 16 residues. CDR3: CASSPWEGGDYNEQFF. CDR3 bases: TGTGCCAGCAGCCCCTGGGAAGGCGGCGATTACAATGAGCAGTTCTTC.

V is TRBV11-2 and J is TRBJ2-5, with TRBD2 matching over 9 bases. Trimming at V came to 0 bases and at J to 2 bases, leaving 4 bases not matched to a gene. This CDR3 comprises 16 residues. Germline V lookup: CDR1 SGHAT, CDR2 FQNNGV. In DNA, the CDR3 is TGTGCCAGCAGCTTAGATACTAGCGGGCCACAAGAGACCCAGTACTTC. It encodes CASSLDTSGPQETQYF.

This chain joins TRBV6-6 and TRBJ2-7; D is perhaps TRBD1 (5 bases). This CDR3 contains 13 residues. CDR1 and CDR2 (germline): MNHNY, SVGAGI (reference sequence). Trimming cost V 8 bases and J 3 bases, with 14 bases left between them. For the CDR3, the DNA is TGTGCCAGCGGACAAGTTCTCGGCTACGAGCAGTACTTC. This codes for CASGQVLGYEQYF.

The gene calls are TRBV7-2 and TRBJ1-1; a possible D gene is TRBD1 (6 bases). The CDR3 spans 14 residues. CDR1 is SGHTA and CDR2 is FQGNSA in the germline V gene. Trimming left V 5 bases short and J 3 bases short, with 13 bases between. The CDR3 DNA follows: TGTGCCAGCAGCCCAGGGGTCTGGGACACTGAAGCTTTCTTT. Its protein product is CASSPGVWDTEAFF.

The V and J genes are TRBV28 and TRBJ2-6; 12 positions match TRBD1. Unmatched junction bases numbered 9, after V lost 3 bases and J lost 0 bases. The V gene's germline CDR1 is MDHEN and CDR2 SYDVKM. The CDR3 is 20 amino acids. In nucleotides, the CDR3 is TGTGCCAGCAGTTTCCCTCCGGGACAGGGGGCGAGCTCTGGGGCCAACGTCCTGACTTTC. Protein product: CASSFPPGQGASSGANVLTF. Complete variable domain (other parts from reference TRBV28 and TRBJ2-6): DVKVTQSSRYLVKRTGEKVFLECVQDMDHENMFWYRQDPGLGLRLIYFSYDVKMKEKGDIPEGYSVSREKKERFSLILESASTNQTSMYLCASSFPPGQGASSGANVLTFGAGSRLTVL.

This clone was observed once. The chain links TRBV3-1 (or the pseudogene TRBV3-2) to TRBJ2-5; TRBD1 matches at 7 bases. CDR3 size: 14 residues. Germline loops: CDR1 LGHDT, CDR2 YNNKEL (reference sequence). V was clipped by 0 bases and J by 4 bases; unmatched bases: 2. The CDR3 reads CASSQETGRETQYF. CDR3 sequence (DNA): TGTGCCAGCAGCCAAGAGACAGGGAGAGAGACCCAGTACTTC.

The genes are TRBV10-3 and TRBJ2-7; 9 bases fit TRBD2. The germline gives CDR1 ENHRY, CDR2 SYGVKD. This CDR3 spans 15 amino acids. Trimming at V came to 0 bases and at J to 5 bases, leaving 5 bases not matched to a gene. CDR3 in amino acids: CAISESSSGKDEQYF. Here the CDR3 DNA reads TGTGCCATCAGTGAGTCTTCTAGCGGGAAAGACGAGCAGTACTTC.